This record concerns one TCR beta chain sequence. The V gene lost 4 bases and the J gene lost 10 bases, with 17 bases spanning the gap. Germline loops: CDR1 MNHEY, CDR2 SVGAGI. The CDR3 spans 14 residues. The sample is drawn from a study of blood T cell repertoires in COVID-19. Study at large: Acute and convalescent COVID-19 samples came from the United States, Italy and Spain.

As processed by the authors: Amplifying reference gene primers gave estimates of nucleated cell counts. TCRdb keeps only in-frame clones here, not all; method: immunoSEQ multiplex PCR. V, J and clone size are those of that table, while D and trimming were read from the DNA. Among over 150,000 clones, approximately 82% were seen once, and the ten largest hold 6.9%. The clonotype originates from a human donor with acute or convalescent COVID-19. The donor label of this sample is uncertain. Sequencing was carried out using peripheral blood. The chain recombines TRBV6-5 with TRBJ2-1; tentative D call: TRBD1 (6 bases). The CDR3 spells CASSWERGLGEQFF. The CDR3 DNA reads as TGTGCCAGCAGTTGGGAAAGGGGGTTAGGGGAGCAGTTCTTC.